These T cell receptor beta chains were read from a single sample in a study of TIL therapy for anti-PD-1-resistant metastatic lung cancer. This table comes from immunoSEQ multiplex PCR, and its TCRdb copy is limited to in-frame clones, with some not included. The sample comprises about 50,000 clones, around 80% of which are singletons, and about 4.8% rests with the top ten. Material: blood, obtained at baseline. Source of these receptors: a woman aged 25-80 years with non-small cell lung cancer. Each CDR3 is given with its conserved first and last residue. D genes are given only for firm matches. A row's size may be missing; if present it is once, few, many or a size class.

v_call: TRBV25-1; clone_size: few; d_call: .; j_call: TRBJ2-7; cdr3_nt: TGTGCCAGCAGTGAATATGCAGGTTACGAGCAGTACTTC; cdr3_aa: CASSEYAGYEQYF
v_call: TRBV5-5; clone_size: .; d_call: .; j_call: TRBJ1-1; cdr3_nt: TGTGCCAGCAGCTTATCATTGGGTGGAGCTTTCTTT; cdr3_aa: CASSLSLGGAFF
v_call: TRBV9; clone_size: .; d_call: .; j_call: TRBJ2-1; cdr3_nt: TGTGCCAGCACCCCCCACGGCGAGGTTTCCTACAATGAGCAGTTCTTC; cdr3_aa: CASTPHGEVSYNEQFF
v_call: TRBV27; clone_size: .; d_call: TRBD1; j_call: TRBJ2-7; cdr3_nt: TGTGCCAGCAGTTTATTGGGGCAGGGGGCGGCTTCCTACGAGCAGTACTTC; cdr3_aa: CASSLLGQGAASYEQYF
v_call: TRBV6-1; clone_size: few; d_call: TRBD1; j_call: TRBJ1-2; cdr3_nt: TGTGCCAGCAGTGAAAGAGGGACAGGGAACACCTTC; cdr3_aa: CASSERGTGNTF
v_call: TRBV10-1; clone_size: .; d_call: .; j_call: TRBJ2-3; cdr3_nt: TGCGCCAGCAGGGACCCTACAGATACGCAGTATTTT; cdr3_aa: CASRDPTDTQYF
v_call: TRBV5-1; clone_size: .; d_call: .; j_call: TRBJ1-1; cdr3_nt: TGCGCCAGCAGCTTGGAGGACCACACTGAAGCTTTCTTT; cdr3_aa: CASSLEDHTEAFF
v_call: TRBV21-1; clone_size: .; d_call: .; j_call: TRBJ1-1; cdr3_nt: TGTGCCAGCAGCAACACAACAGGGGGCGGCTTTCCTTGGGGCACTGAAGCTTTCTTT; cdr3_aa: CASSNTTGGGFPWGTEAFF
v_call: TRBV7-6; clone_size: .; d_call: TRBD1; j_call: TRBJ2-7; cdr3_nt: TGTGCCAGCAGCTTAACAGGGGGGAGCTCCTACGAGCAGTACTTC; cdr3_aa: CASSLTGGSSYEQYF
v_call: TRBV5-4; clone_size: .; d_call: .; j_call: TRBJ2-7; cdr3_nt: TGTGCCAGCAGCTCCGCAGGCCCCTCCTACGAGCAGTACTTC; cdr3_aa: CASSSAGPSYEQYF
v_call: TRBV14; clone_size: .; d_call: .; j_call: TRBJ2-1; cdr3_nt: TGTGCCAGCAGCCAGATGCGGGGCCACAATGAGCAGTTCTTC; cdr3_aa: CASSQMRGHNEQFF
v_call: TRBV5-1; clone_size: few; d_call: TRBD1; j_call: TRBJ1-1; cdr3_nt: TGCGCCAGCAGCGAGACAGGGAGGATGAACACTGAAGCTTTCTTT; cdr3_aa: CASSETGRMNTEAFF
v_call: TRBV30; clone_size: .; d_call: .; j_call: TRBJ2-3; cdr3_nt: TGTGCCTGGATCCCCCTCGGGTCAGCAAGCACAGATACGCAGTATTTT; cdr3_aa: CAWIPLGSASTDTQYF
v_call: TRBV7-6; clone_size: .; d_call: .; j_call: TRBJ2-1; cdr3_nt: TGTGCCAGCAGCCCCTCGGTGGGCAGTTCCTACAATGAGCAGTTCTTC; cdr3_aa: CASSPSVGSSYNEQFF
v_call: TRBV6-5; clone_size: .; d_call: TRBD1; j_call: TRBJ1-1; cdr3_nt: TGTGCCAGCAGCCCCGGCTCCAGGGGGAATACTGAAGCTTTCTTT; cdr3_aa: CASSPGSRGNTEAFF
v_call: TRBV2; clone_size: .; d_call: .; j_call: TRBJ2-5; cdr3_nt: TGTGCCAGCAGTGAGTCAGGGGTTGTTAATACGGGGGACCAGTACTTC; cdr3_aa: CASSESGVVNTGDQYF
v_call: TRBV28; clone_size: once; d_call: .; j_call: TRBJ1-4; cdr3_nt: TGTGCCAGCTTTACTCTCAGGGGAGACCTTGAAAAACTGTTTTTT; cdr3_aa: CASFTLRGDLEKLFF
v_call: TRBV5-1; clone_size: .; d_call: TRBD1; j_call: TRBJ1-1; cdr3_nt: TGCGCCAGCAGCCTATCCGGGACAGTGAACACTGAAGCTTTCTTT; cdr3_aa: CASSLSGTVNTEAFF
v_call: TRBV5-5; clone_size: .; d_call: .; j_call: TRBJ2-3; cdr3_nt: TGTGCCAGCAGCTTGCCCCCCCCGAGAGATACGCAGTATTTT; cdr3_aa: CASSLPPPRDTQYF
v_call: TRBV5-1; clone_size: .; d_call: .; j_call: TRBJ2-1; cdr3_nt: TGCGCCAGCAACAGGGCAGATTACAATGAGCAGTTCTTC; cdr3_aa: CASNRADYNEQFF
v_call: TRBV4-1; clone_size: .; d_call: .; j_call: TRBJ1-3; cdr3_nt: TGCGCCAGCAGCCAAGTATTCAGGGCTGGAAACACCATATATTTT; cdr3_aa: CASSQVFRAGNTIYF